Listed here are 31 T cell receptor beta chains from one sample, sequenced in a study of T cell clonality in common variable immunodeficiency. Study conclusions and caveats: Common variable immunodeficiency TCR beta sequences reportedly had fewer deletions and N-nucleotide insertions.

No antigens are known for them. Sequencing was performed with immunoSEQ multiplex PCR; in TCRdb, only in-frame clones are kept and a portion is missing. The sample has around 42,000 clones, none seen only once; the top ten hold roughly 5.5%. The source material was peripheral blood mononuclear cells. The receptors come from a human donor with common variable immunodeficiency.

This clone came up a few times. The CDR3 end is not reached by the read, which stops 3 residues before it; the germline J gene fills it in. The chain carries TRBV14 and TRBJ2-7; no clear D gene. CDR1 SGHDN and CDR2 FVKESK come from the germline V gene. Trimming pared 2 bases from V and 6 bases from J, leaving 11 bases between. There are 13 residues in the CDR3. This chain's CDR3 is CASSQHLTGEQYF. The part of the CDR3 DNA that was read is TGTGCCAGCAGCCAACACCTTACCGGCGAG.

The sample holds a few counts of this clone. From the germline J gene comes the end of the CDR3, since the read stops 3 residues before it. V gene TRBV13 combines with J gene TRBJ2-5; possibly TRBD1 for D (6 bases). V shed 3 bases and J shed 3 bases, with 11 bases lying between them. The length of the CDR3 is 14 residues. CDR1 and CDR2 from the germline V gene are PRHDT and FYEKMQ (reference sequence). The CDR3 region is CASSFGHREETQYF. CDR3 DNA (partial): TGTGCCAGCAGCTTCGGCCACAGGGAAGAGACC. The full variable domain, its missing parts supplied by reference TRBV13 and TRBJ2-5, is AAGVIQSPRHLIKEKRETATLKCYPIPRHDTVYWYQQGPGQDPQFLISFYEKMQSDKGSIPDRFSAQQFSDYHSELNMSSLELGDSALYFCASSFGHREETQYFGPGTRLLVL.

Remarks on this clone: The CDR3 goes on 3 residues after the read ends, and that part is filled in from the germline J gene. This chain connects TRBV2 to TRBJ2-1; tentatively, D is TRBD1 (6 bases). This CDR3 comprises 15 residues. Trimming pared 7 bases from V and 0 bases from J, leaving 13 bases between. CDR1 is SNHLY and CDR2 is FYNNEI in the germline V gene. CDR3 loop: CASTQGPSSYNEQFF. The sequenced CDR3 bases are TGTGCCAGCACCCAGGGGCCTTCCTCCTACAATGAG.

This clone was picked up many times. The CDR3 is cut off 3 residues early in the read; its end comes from the germline J gene. The chain has TRBV19 and TRBJ1-5, with D perhaps TRBD1 (5 bases). V lost 6 bases to trimming and J lost 3 bases, with 15 bases between them. The CDR3 extends over 15 amino acids. Per germline, CDR1 LNHDA and CDR2 SQIVND (reference sequence). CDR3 sequence reads: CASSPEDTDNQPQHF. The part of the CDR3 DNA that was read is TGTGCCAGTAGCCCTGAGGACACCGACAATCAGCCC. Full variable domain (missing parts from reference TRBV19 and TRBJ1-5): DGGITQSPKYLFRKEGQNVTLSCEQNLNHDAMYWYRQDPGQGLRLIYYSQIVNDFQKGDIAEGYSVSREKKESFPLTVTSAQKNPTAFYLCASSPEDTDNQPQHFGDGTRLSIL.

This clone was counted between two and nine times. This chain's CDR3 is CASSRTREHEQFF. The covered CDR3 bases are TGTGCCAGCAGCAGGACTAGGGAGCATGAG. This chain links TRBV7-3 with TRBJ2-1; 7 bases are shared with TRBD2. The read gets to within 3 residues of the CDR3 end, and the germline J gene fills in the rest. The germline CDR1 and CDR2 sequences are SGHTA and FQGTGA. CDR3 size: 13 residues. V trimming: 5 bases; J trimming: 8 bases; junction bases outside the gene matches: 6.

This clone has a count of ten or more. The read gets to within 3 residues of the CDR3 end, and the germline J gene fills in the rest. The chain uses TRBV2 and TRBJ1-5; 7 positions match TRBD1. This CDR3 region has 16 residues. Germline-derived CDR1 and CDR2 are SNHLY and FYNNEI. Trimming cost V 7 bases and J 4 bases; bases outside gene matches: 13. This CDR3 reads CASTLSGTALNQPQHF. CDR3 DNA (partial): TGTGCCAGCACCCTTTCCGGGACAGCGTTAAATCAGCCC.

This clone was recorded a few times. The CDR3 end is not reached by the read, which stops 3 residues before it; the germline J gene fills it in. V usage is TRBV18 and J usage is TRBJ1-1; D perhaps matches TRBD1 (5 bases). V lost 0 bases and J lost 4, with 18 bases in between. CDR1 and CDR2 from the germline V gene are KGHSH and LQKENI. The CDR3 is made up of 17 amino acids. The CDR3: CASSPPWVGQFVTEAFF. The CDR3 bases that were read are TGTGCCAGCTCACCACCGTGGGTGGGGCAATTCGTCACTGAA.

To note about this clone: Read sequence stops 3 residues before the CDR3 end, and the germline J gene provides the missing end. J is TRBJ2-3 and V is TRBV7-8, with 8 bases matching TRBD1. The length of the CDR3 is 16 residues. V shed 6 bases, J shed 2 bases, and the junction held 10 bases outside the gene matches. Germline V gives CDR1 SGHVS, CDR2 FQNEAQ. The part of the CDR3 DNA that was read is TGTGCCAGCAGTCCCGACAGGACAGGGCCCACAGATACG. Protein sequence: CASSPDRTGPTDT. The full CDR3 protein reads CASSPDRTGPTDTQYF.

This clone was observed a handful of times. From the germline J gene comes the end of the CDR3, since the read stops 3 residues before it. J is TRBJ1-4 and V is TRBV2; 9 nucleotides align to TRBD1. This CDR3 spans 15 amino acids. The germline CDR1 and CDR2 sequences are SNHLY and FYNNEI. The V gene end was trimmed by 6 bases and the J gene end by 5 bases; junction bases not matched to a gene: 7. CDR3 DNA, as far as it was read: TGTGCCAGCAGACTCATACAGGGGGCGAATGAAAAA. Translated: CASRLIQGANEK. The whole CDR3 sequence is CASRLIQGANEKLFF.

About this clone itself: The CDR3 extends 3 residues past the end of the read, so its final part is completed from the germline J gene. The chain has TRBV2 and TRBJ2-3, with 11 bases identical to TRBD2. Germline CDR1 and CDR2: SNHLY and FYNNEI. J was trimmed by 0 bases and V by 0 bases; bases with no gene match: 5. The CDR3 loop spans 18 amino acids. The sequenced part of the CDR3 DNA is TGTGCCAGCAGTGAAGCGCTTCGACTAGCGGGGAGCACAGATACG. Its protein is CASSEALRLAGSTDT. From start to end, the CDR3 is CASSEALRLAGSTDTQYF. The whole variable domain, remainder taken from reference TRBV2 and TRBJ2-3, is EPEVTQTPSHQVTQMGQEVILRCVPISNHLYFYWYRQILGQKVEFLVSFYNNEISEKSEIFDDQFSVERPDGSNFTLKIRSTKLEDSAMYFCASSEALRLAGSTDTQYFGPGTRLTVL.

This clone was seen many times. The read is 3 residues too short to cover the CDR3 end, so that end is filled in from the germline J gene. The rearrangement links TRBV20-1 to TRBJ2-7; D might be TRBD1 (6 bases). The length of the CDR3 is 13 residues. V lost 5 bases and J 2 bases, leaving 13 bases between the germline ends. In germline, CDR1 is DFQATT, CDR2 SNEGSKA (reference sequence). CDR3 bases read: TGCAGTGCTCTATGGGGGCCCACCTACGAG. Its protein product is CSALWGPTYE. The complete CDR3 protein is CSALWGPTYEQYF.

Turning to this clone: With the read ending 3 residues before the CDR3 end, the germline J gene is used to fill in that end. The chain is built from TRBV10-2 and TRBJ1-1; 9 bases fit TRBD1. The CDR3 is made up of 13 amino acids. Germline V gives CDR1 WSHSY, CDR2 SAAADI. This CDR3 is CASSPTGGGEAFF. CDR3 DNA, as far as it was read: TGCGCCAGCAGTCCTACAGGGGGCGGGGAA.

This clone was seen ten or more times. The read stops 3 residues short of the end of the CDR3; the missing end is completed from the germline J gene. The gene calls are TRBV19 and TRBJ2-3, with 7 bases that match TRBD1. Unmatched junction bases numbered 2, after V lost 1 base and J lost 4 bases. From germline, CDR1 is LNHDA and CDR2 SQIVND (reference sequence). The CDR3 is 14 residues long. The CDR3 loop is CASSIVTGADTQYF. The sequenced part of the CDR3 DNA is TGTGCCAGTAGTATAGTCACAGGGGCAGATACG.

The table lists this clone with a few counts. The CDR3 end falls 3 residues outside the read, so it is completed with the germline J gene. The chain couples TRBV2 to TRBJ2-7, with 7 bases matching TRBD2. V shed 3 bases, J shed 1 base, and the junction held 6 bases outside the gene matches. Germline V lookup: CDR1 SNHLY, CDR2 FYNNEI. The CDR3 has 15 residues. CDR3 DNA, as far as it was read: TGTGCCAGCAGTGATAAAGCGGGGAAATCCTACGAG. It is translated as CASSDKAGKSYE. In full, the CDR3 is CASSDKAGKSYEQYF. The entire variable domain, with the rest obtained from reference TRBV2 and TRBJ2-7, is as follows: EPEVTQTPSHQVTQMGQEVILRCVPISNHLYFYWYRQILGQKVEFLVSFYNNEISEKSEIFDDQFSVERPDGSNFTLKIRSTKLEDSAMYFCASSDKAGKSYEQYFGPGTRLTVT.

In regard to this clone: The sequence runs out 3 residues before the end of the CDR3; the remainder is reconstructed from the germline J gene. This chain links TRBV30 with TRBJ2-7; 11 bases agree with TRBD1. Looked up from germline, CDR1 is GTSNPN and CDR2 is SVGIG (reference sequence). With V trimmed by 7 bases and J by 6 bases, 5 bases remained unmatched. The CDR3 has 12 amino acids. The CDR3 is CASAGTGGEQYF. The part of the CDR3 DNA that was read is TGTGCCTCGGCCGGGACAGGGGGCGAG.

This clone was seen only a few times. The read gets to within 3 residues of the CDR3 end, and the germline J gene fills in the rest. V and J are TRBV6-1 and TRBJ2-7; D is perhaps TRBD1 (5 bases). The CDR3 has 15 residues. Germline V CDR1 and CDR2: MNHNS, SASEGT. V shed 2 bases and J shed 2 bases, with 13 bases lying between them. The sequenced CDR3 bases are TGTGCCAGCAGTGAATATGGTGCCAGGGCCTACGAG. It is translated as CASSEYGARAYE. Given in full, the CDR3 is CASSEYGARAYEQYF.

The CDR3 protein is CASSLAQLAGSTDTQYF. The part of the CDR3 DNA that was read is TGTGCCAGCAGCTTAGCGCAACTAGCGGGGAGCACAGATACG. The V gene is TRBV7-2, the J gene TRBJ2-3; TRBD2 aligns across 10 bases. Coverage ceases 3 residues before the CDR3 finishes, and the germline J gene fills in the end. The CDR3 loop spans 17 amino acids. Germline CDR1 and CDR2: SGHTA and FQGNSA. V was clipped by 0 bases and J by 0 bases; unmatched bases: 3.

This clone was counted many times. The read finishes 3 residues shy of the CDR3 end, and the germline J gene is used to complete it. The chain is built from TRBV20-1 and TRBJ2-7; TRBD2 matches at 11 bases. This CDR3 spans 15 amino acids. Germline lookup yields CDR1 DFQATT and CDR2 SNEGSKA (reference sequence). V lost 6 bases, J lost 5 bases, and 12 bases stayed unmatched. The CDR3 loop reads CSAEPTGLAGNEQYF. The covered CDR3 bases are TGCAGTGCCGAACCTACTGGACTAGCGGGTAACGAG.

In this sample, this clone turned up many times. The read comes to an end 3 residues before the CDR3 does, leaving the germline J gene to fill in the end. The rearrangement uses TRBV5-1 and TRBJ1-2; 9 bases are shared with TRBD1. CDR3 length: 15 residues. V trimming: 0 bases; J trimming: 7 bases; junction bases outside the gene matches: 7. Germline loops: CDR1 SGHRS, CDR2 YFSETQ. This CDR3 is CASSLEGQGSGGYTF. The covered CDR3 bases are TGCGCCAGCAGCTTGGAGGGACAGGGAAGTGGTGGC.

This clone was recorded at least ten times. The read falls 3 residues short of the CDR3 end, and the missing part is taken from the germline J gene. J is TRBJ2-7 and V is TRBV18; TRBD1 matches at 10 bases. The V gene end was trimmed by 5 bases and the J gene end by 1 base; junction bases not matched to a gene: 5. This CDR3 has 15 amino acids. Germline V gene lookup returns CDR1 KGHSH and CDR2 LQKENI. CDR3 sequence: CASSVGTGDSYEQYF. The sequenced part of the CDR3 DNA is TGTGCCAGCTCAGTCGGGACAGGGGATTCCTACGAG.

The sample holds many counts of this clone. The observed sequence ends 3 residues before the CDR3 terminus, with the missing tail filled in from the germline J gene. The V and J genes are TRBV19 and TRBJ2-3, with a weak D call TRBD1 (6 bases). Trimming left V 6 bases short and J 5 bases short, with 18 bases between. CDR3 size: 15 residues. Germline loops: CDR1 LNHDA, CDR2 SQIVND (reference sequence). This CDR3 reads CASRWLGVQGDTQYF. The part of the CDR3 DNA that was read is TGTGCCAGTAGATGGCTCGGGGTACAGGGAGATACG.

This clone was picked up a small number of times. The CDR3 end falls 3 residues outside the read, so it is completed with the germline J gene. This rearrangement joins TRBV19 to TRBJ2-7; a possible D gene is TRBD2 (6 bases). Deletions cut 2 bases from V and 4 bases from J, with 9 bases between. Germline V gene lookup returns CDR1 LNHDA and CDR2 SQIVND (reference sequence). The CDR3 runs 13 residues. The CDR3: CASSIRAGYEQYF. Incomplete CDR3 DNA: TGTGCCAGTAGTATACGGGCGGGATACGAG. Supplemented by reference TRBV19 and TRBJ2-7, the full variable domain reads DGGITQSPKYLFRKEGQNVTLSCEQNLNHDAMYWYRQDPGQGLRLIYYSQIVNDFQKGDIAEGYSVSREKKESFPLTVTSAQKNPTAFYLCASSIRAGYEQYFGPGTRLTVT.

Remarks on this clone: The CDR3 goes on 3 residues after the read ends, and that part is filled in from the germline J gene. V gene TRBV7-8 combines with J gene TRBJ2-6; no definite D call. Germline lookup yields CDR1 SGHVS and CDR2 FQNEAQ. The ends were cut back, 4 bases at V and 0 bases at J, with 7 bases in the middle. CDR3 length equals 15 residues. CDR3 bases read: TGTGCCAGCAGCTCGTTAGTCTCTGGGGCCAACGTC. It is translated as CASSSLVSGANV. The whole CDR3 sequence reads CASSSLVSGANVLTF.

This clone showed up just a few times. The read gets to within 3 residues of the CDR3 end, and the germline J gene fills in the rest. This rearrangement joins TRBV20-1 to TRBJ2-7; 7 positions agree with TRBD1. There are 13 residues in the CDR3. V gave up 3 bases and J gave up 4 bases; unmatched junction bases: 6. The germline gives CDR1 DFQATT, CDR2 SNEGSKA (reference sequence). CDR3 DNA, as far as it was read: TGCAGTGCTAGCCCCGGACAGGTTTACGAG. Its translation: CSASPGQVYE. The full-length CDR3 reads as CSASPGQVYEQYF.

This clone was seen a handful of times. Read coverage stops 3 residues before the CDR3 terminus; the germline J gene supplies the remainder. The chain links TRBV20-1 to TRBJ1-4, with a tentative D call TRBD1 (5 bases). Germline-derived CDR1 and CDR2 are DFQATT and SNEGSKA (reference sequence). This CDR3 has 15 residues. V was pared by 0 bases and J by 5 bases, with 13 bases between. The CDR3 DNA, read in part, is TGCAGTGCTAGAGATCAACAGGAGGGAAATGAAAAA. Protein: CSARDQQEGNEK. The full CDR3 is CSARDQQEGNEKLFF.

A note on this clone: This may be a read error, as it is one base from a much larger clone. The CDR3 is cut off 3 residues early in the read; its end comes from the germline J gene. The sample contains more than one DNA sequence encoding this CDR3. The chain is built from TRBV19 and TRBJ1-4, with TRBD1 identical over 9 bases. This CDR3 is built from 14 residues. J lost 8 bases, V lost 8 bases, and 9 bases had no gene match. Germline CDR1 LNHDA, CDR2 SQIVND (reference sequence). This chain's CDR3 is CASRERDRAEKLFF. CDR3 bases read: TGTGCCAGTCGAGAACGGGACAGGGCCGAAAAA.

This clone was found many times. The read falls 3 residues short of the CDR3 end, and the missing part is taken from the germline J gene. The chain links TRBV19 to TRBJ2-3; 11 nucleotides align to TRBD2. Germline CDR1 reads LNHDA; CDR2 reads SQIVND (reference sequence). CDR3 length: 16 residues. V dropped 4 bases and J dropped 2; count of bases not matched to a gene: 5. The CDR3 is CASSTGLAGFTDTQYF. The covered CDR3 bases are TGTGCCAGTAGTACCGGACTAGCGGGTTTCACAGATACG.

In its sample, this clone was seen a few times. The CDR3 extends 3 residues past the end of the read, so its final part is completed from the germline J gene. The chain carries TRBV2 and TRBJ1-5; D not resolved. This CDR3 region has 14 residues. CDR1 is SNHLY and CDR2 is FYNNEI in the germline V gene. Trimming shortened V by 7 bases and J by 0 bases, and 10 bases separated the two germline ends. The CDR3 bases that were read are TGTGCCAGCACCCGGGGTAATAGCAATCAGCCC. Its translation: CASTRGNSNQP. In full, the CDR3 is CASTRGNSNQPQHF. Variable domain in full (rest from reference TRBV2 and TRBJ1-5): EPEVTQTPSHQVTQMGQEVILRCVPISNHLYFYWYRQILGQKVEFLVSFYNNEISEKSEIFDDQFSVERPDGSNFTLKIRSTKLEDSAMYFCASTRGNSNQPQHFGDGTRLSIL.

This clone was recorded a few times. The read finishes 3 residues shy of the CDR3 end, and the germline J gene is used to complete it. V is TRBV11-3 and J is TRBJ2-3; D not certain. The germline V and J ends were trimmed by 1 base and 6 bases, with 8 bases remaining between them. CDR1 SGHNT and CDR2 YENEEA come from the germline V gene. This CDR3 spans 13 amino acids. The CDR3 region is CASSLGYLDTQYF. The DNA read from the CDR3 is TGTGCCAGCAGCTTAGGCTATTTGGATACG.

As concerns this clone: The CDR3 end lies 3 residues beyond the end of the read and is filled in from the germline J gene. The genes are TRBV18 and TRBJ2-2; D possibly corresponds to TRBD1 (5 bases). Germline CDR1 and CDR2: KGHSH and LQKENI. Trimming pared 4 bases from V and 5 bases from J, leaving 11 bases between. The CDR3 extends over 14 amino acids. The sequenced CDR3 bases are TGTGCCAGCTCACGCGCCTCAGGGACCGGGGAG. This gives the protein CASSRASGTGE. The entire CDR3 is CASSRASGTGELFF.

The sample holds many counts of this clone. From the germline J gene comes the end of the CDR3, since the read stops 3 residues before it. Other DNA sequences from this sample encode an identical CDR3 as well. J is TRBJ2-7 and V is TRBV7-9, with D possibly TRBD2 on 6 matching bases. V was shortened by 0 bases and J by 3 bases, with 9 bases between the two germline ends. CDR1 is SEHNR, CDR2 FQNEAQ, per germline (reference sequence). The CDR3 covers 14 residues. The sequenced CDR3 bases are TGTGCCAGCAGCTTAGCAGGTAGCGGCTACGAG. It encodes CASSLAGSGYE. The CDR3 in full is CASSLAGSGYEQYF. Full variable domain (missing parts from reference TRBV7-9 and TRBJ2-7): DTGVSQNPRHKITKRGQNVTFRCDPISEHNRLYWYRQTLGQGPEFLTYFQNEAQLEKSRLLSDRFSAERPKGSFSTLEIQRTEQGDSAMYLCASSLAGSGYEQYFGPGTRLTVT.